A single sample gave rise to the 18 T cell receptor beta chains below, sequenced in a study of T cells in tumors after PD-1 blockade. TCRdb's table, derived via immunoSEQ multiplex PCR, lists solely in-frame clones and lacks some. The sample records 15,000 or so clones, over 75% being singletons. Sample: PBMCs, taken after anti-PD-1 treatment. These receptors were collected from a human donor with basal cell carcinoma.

This chain's CDR3 is CAWSPLLSTGGTEAFF. CDR3 bases: TGTGCCTGGAGTCCCCTCTTATCAACAGGGGGTACTGAAGCTTTCTTT. The J gene is TRBJ1-1, the V gene TRBV30, with 8 bases that match TRBD1. J gave up 5 bases and V 2 bases, and 13 bases lay outside the gene matches. Germline CDR1 is GTSNPN and CDR2 is SVGIG (reference sequence). The CDR3 is made up of 16 amino acids. Complete variable domain (other parts from reference TRBV30 and TRBJ1-1): SQTIHQWPATLVQPVGSPLSLECTVEGTSNPNLYWYRQAAGRGLQLLFYSVGIGQISSEVPQNLSASRPQDRQFILSSKKLLLSDSGFYLCAWSPLLSTGGTEAFFGQGTRLTVV.

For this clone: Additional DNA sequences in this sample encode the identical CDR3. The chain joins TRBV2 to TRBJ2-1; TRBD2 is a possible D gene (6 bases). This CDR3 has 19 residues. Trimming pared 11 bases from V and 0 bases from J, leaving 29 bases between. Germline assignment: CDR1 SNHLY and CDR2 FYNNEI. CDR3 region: CARCDGWARAGSSYNEQFF. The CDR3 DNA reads TGTGCCCGCTGTGACGGGTGGGCGCGGGCGGGGAGCTCCTACAATGAGCAGTTCTTC.

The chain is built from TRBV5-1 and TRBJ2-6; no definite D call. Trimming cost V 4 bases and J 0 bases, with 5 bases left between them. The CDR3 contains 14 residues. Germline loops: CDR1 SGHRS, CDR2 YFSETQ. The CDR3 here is CASSRDSGANVLTF. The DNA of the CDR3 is TGCGCCAGCAGCCGCGACTCTGGGGCCAACGTCCTGACTTTC.

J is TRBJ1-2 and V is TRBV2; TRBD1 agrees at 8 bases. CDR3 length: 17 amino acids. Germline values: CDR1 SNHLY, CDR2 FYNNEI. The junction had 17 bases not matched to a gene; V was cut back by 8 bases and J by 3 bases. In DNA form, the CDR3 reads TGTGCCAGCCTCCCCGAGACAGGGGCCAGCAGGTACTATGGCTACACCTTC. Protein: CASLPETGASRYYGYTF.

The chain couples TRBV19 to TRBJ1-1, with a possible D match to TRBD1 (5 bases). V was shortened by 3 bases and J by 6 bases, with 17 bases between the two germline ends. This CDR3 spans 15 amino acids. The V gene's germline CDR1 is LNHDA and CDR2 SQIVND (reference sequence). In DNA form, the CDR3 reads TGTGCCAGTAGTATTTCAGCAGGGACCTTCGCTGAAGCTTTCTTT. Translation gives CASSISAGTFAEAFF.

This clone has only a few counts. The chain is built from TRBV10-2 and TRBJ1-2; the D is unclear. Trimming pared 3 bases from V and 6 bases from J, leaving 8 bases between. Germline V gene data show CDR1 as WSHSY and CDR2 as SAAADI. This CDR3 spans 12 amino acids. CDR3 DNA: TGCGCCAGCAGTGATTCGGGGAATGGCTACACCTTC. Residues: CASSDSGNGYTF.

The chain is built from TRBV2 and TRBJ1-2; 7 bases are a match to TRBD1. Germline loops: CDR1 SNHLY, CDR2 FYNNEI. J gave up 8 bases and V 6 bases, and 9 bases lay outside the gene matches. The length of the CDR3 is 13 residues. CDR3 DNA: TGTGCCAGCAGCGCCGACAGGGAACAAGGCTACACCTTC. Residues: CASSADREQGYTF.

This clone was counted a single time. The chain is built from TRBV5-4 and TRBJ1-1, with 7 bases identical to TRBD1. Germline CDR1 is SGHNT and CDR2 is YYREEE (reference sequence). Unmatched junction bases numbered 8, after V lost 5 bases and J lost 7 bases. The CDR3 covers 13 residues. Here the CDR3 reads CASSSDRAYEAFF. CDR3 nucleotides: TGTGCCAGCAGTTCAGACAGGGCTTATGAAGCTTTCTTT.

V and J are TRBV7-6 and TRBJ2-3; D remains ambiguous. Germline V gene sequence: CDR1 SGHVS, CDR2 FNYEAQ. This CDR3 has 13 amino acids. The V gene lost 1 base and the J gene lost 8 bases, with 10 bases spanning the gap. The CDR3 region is CASSLEVAPTQYF. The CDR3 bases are TGTGCCAGCAGCTTAGAGGTGGCCCCTACGCAGTATTTT.

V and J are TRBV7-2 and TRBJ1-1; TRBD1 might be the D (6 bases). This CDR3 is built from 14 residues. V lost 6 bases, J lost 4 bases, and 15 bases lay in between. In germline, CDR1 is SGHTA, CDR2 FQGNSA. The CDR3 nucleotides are TGTGCCAGCAGATTGAGGGGGGCGTTCACTGAAGCTTTCTTT. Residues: CASRLRGAFTEAFF.

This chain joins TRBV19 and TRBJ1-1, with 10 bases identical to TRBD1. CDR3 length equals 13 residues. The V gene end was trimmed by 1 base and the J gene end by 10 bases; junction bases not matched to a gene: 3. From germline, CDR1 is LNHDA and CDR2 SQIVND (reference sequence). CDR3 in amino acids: CASSIGRDRGAFF. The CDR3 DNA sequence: TGTGCCAGTAGTATAGGCCGGGACAGGGGAGCTTTCTTT.

In nucleotides, the CDR3 is TGTGCCACCAGCAGAGATCGGGCTAGCGGGAGGAGTGAGCAGTACTTC. Translated, it gives CATSRDRASGRSEQYF. This chain links TRBV15 with TRBJ2-7, with TRBD2 identical over 11 bases. Germline loops: CDR1 LNHNV, CDR2 YYDKDF (reference sequence). With 0 bases clipped from V and 7 bases from J, the junction kept 8 bases outside the gene matches. The CDR3 length is 16 residues.

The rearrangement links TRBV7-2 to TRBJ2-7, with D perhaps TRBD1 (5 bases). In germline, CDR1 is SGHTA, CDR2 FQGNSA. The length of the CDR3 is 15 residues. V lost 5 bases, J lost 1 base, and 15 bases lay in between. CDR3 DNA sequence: TGTGCCAGCAGCCCCGGTGGGGCTGGGTCCTACGAGCAGTACTTC. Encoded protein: CASSPGGAGSYEQYF.

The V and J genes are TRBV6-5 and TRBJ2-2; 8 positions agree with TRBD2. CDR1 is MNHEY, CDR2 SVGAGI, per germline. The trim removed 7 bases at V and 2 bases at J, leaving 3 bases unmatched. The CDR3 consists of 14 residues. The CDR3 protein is CASKRGPNTGELFF. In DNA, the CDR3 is TGTGCCAGCAAGCGGGGGCCCAACACCGGGGAGCTGTTTTTT.

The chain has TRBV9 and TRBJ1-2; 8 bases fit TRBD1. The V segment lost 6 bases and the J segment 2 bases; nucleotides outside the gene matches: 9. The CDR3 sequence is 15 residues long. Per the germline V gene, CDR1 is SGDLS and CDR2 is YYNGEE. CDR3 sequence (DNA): TGTGCCAGCACCGGTCCCGGGACAGGCAACTATGGCTACACCTTC. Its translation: CASTGPGTGNYGYTF.

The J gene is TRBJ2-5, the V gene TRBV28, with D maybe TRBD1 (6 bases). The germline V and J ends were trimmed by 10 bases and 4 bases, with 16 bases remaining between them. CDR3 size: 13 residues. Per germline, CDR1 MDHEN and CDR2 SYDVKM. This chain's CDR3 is CATENGGAETQYF. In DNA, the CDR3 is TGTGCCACCGAGAATGGGGGCGCAGAGACCCAGTACTTC.

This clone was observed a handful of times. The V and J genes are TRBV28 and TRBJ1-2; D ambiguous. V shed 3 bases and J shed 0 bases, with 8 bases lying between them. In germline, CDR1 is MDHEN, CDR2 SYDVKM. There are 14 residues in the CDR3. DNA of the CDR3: TGTGCCAGCAGTTTGGCCGGGTCTAACTATGGCTACACCTTC. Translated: CASSLAGSNYGYTF.

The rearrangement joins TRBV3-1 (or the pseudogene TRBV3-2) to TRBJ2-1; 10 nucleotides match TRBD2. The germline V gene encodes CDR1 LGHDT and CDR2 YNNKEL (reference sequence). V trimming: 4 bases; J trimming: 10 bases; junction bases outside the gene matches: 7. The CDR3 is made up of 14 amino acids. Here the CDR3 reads CASSLGTSVREQFF. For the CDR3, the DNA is TGTGCCAGCAGCCTTGGGACTAGCGTGAGGGAGCAGTTCTTC.